This entry features one TCR beta chain sequence. This entry belongs to a study of cytomegalovirus exposure and HLA in healthy donors. The CDR3 totals 15 residues. Germline-derived CDR1 and CDR2 are LGHNT and FRNRAP. Trimming stripped 0 bases from V and 6 bases from J, with 14 bases between. It was with 60 Vbeta and 13 Jbeta primers that the PCR ran. The table came from immunoSEQ multiplex PCR; TCRdb's copy has only in-frame clones and leaves some out. The repertoire holds 150,000 or so clones, with roughly 79% as singletons. The J gene is TRBJ1-1, the V gene TRBV12-5; weak D call: TRBD1 (6 bases). The source material was PBMCs. This clonotype originated in a man between 18 and 29 years old in good health and CMV-seronegative. CDR3 in amino acids: CASGLVIRGAAEAFF. The DNA of the CDR3 is TGTGCTAGTGGTTTGGTAATACGGGGGGCGGCTGAAGCTTTCTTT.